This T cell receptor beta chain was captured by sequencing in a study of blood T cells in healthy people across ages. Across the study: When template switching was applied, about one barcoded beta molecule was captured per two T cells. Study-wide results and caveats: There were more naive CD4+ cells and higher diversity in long-lived donors than in aged donors.

This CDR3 has 13 amino acids. V was clipped by 1 base and J by 7 bases, with 9 bases between them. Germline loops: CDR1 SGDLS, CDR2 YYNGEE. In its sample, this clonotype was seen a few times. Its target is unknown. A J-beta primer mix and a sample-barcoded 5' primer were used in a second PCR of about 7 to 11 cycles. TCRdb passed the 5' RACE reads through MiXCR, listing each CDR3 protein once. The sample holds roughly 2 million distinct CDR3 sequences, around 48% seen once. The receptor comes from a woman aged 35 to 49 in good health. This rearrangement joins TRBV9 to TRBJ2-1; D is ambiguous. Sample: blood. This chain's CDR3 is CASSVSYGNEQFF. The DNA for the CDR3 is TGTGCCAGCAGCGTAAGCTACGGTAATGAGCAGTTCTTC. Complete variable domain (other parts from reference TRBV9 and TRBJ2-1): DSGVTQTPKHLITATGQRVTLRCSPRSGDLSVYWYQQSLDQGLQFLIQYYNGEERAKGNILERFSAQQFPDLHSELNLSSLELGDSALYFCASSVSYGNEQFFGPGTRLTVL.